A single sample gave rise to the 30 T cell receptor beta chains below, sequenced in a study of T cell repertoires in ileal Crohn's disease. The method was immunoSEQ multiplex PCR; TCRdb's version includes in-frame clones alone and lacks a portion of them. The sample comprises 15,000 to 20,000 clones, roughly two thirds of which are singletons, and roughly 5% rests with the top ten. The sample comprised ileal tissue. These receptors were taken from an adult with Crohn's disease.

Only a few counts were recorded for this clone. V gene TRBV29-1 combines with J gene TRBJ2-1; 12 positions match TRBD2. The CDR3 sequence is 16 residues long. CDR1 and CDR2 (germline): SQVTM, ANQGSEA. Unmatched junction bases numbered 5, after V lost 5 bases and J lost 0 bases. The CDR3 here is CSVRLAGGRSYNEQFF. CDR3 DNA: TGCAGCGTTCGGCTAGCGGGGGGGCGCTCCTACAATGAGCAGTTCTTC.

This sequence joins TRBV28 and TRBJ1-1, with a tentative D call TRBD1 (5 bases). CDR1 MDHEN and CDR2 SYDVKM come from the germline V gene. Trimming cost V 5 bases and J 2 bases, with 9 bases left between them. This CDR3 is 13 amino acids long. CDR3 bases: TGTGCCAGCAGTGGGGGGAAAAACACTGAAGCTTTCTTT. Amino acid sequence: CASSGGKNTEAFF. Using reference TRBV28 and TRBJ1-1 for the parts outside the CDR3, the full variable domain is DVKVTQSSRYLVKRTGEKVFLECVQDMDHENMFWYRQDPGLGLRLIYFSYDVKMKEKGDIPEGYSVSREKKERFSLILESASTNQTSMYLCASSGGKNTEAFFGQGTRLTVV.

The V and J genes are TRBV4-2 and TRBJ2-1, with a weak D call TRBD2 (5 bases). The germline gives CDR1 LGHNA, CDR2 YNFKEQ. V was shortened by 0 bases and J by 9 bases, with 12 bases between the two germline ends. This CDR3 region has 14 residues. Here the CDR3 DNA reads TGTGCCAGCAGCCAAGAAGGAGGTATCGGTGAGCAGTTCTTC. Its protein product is CASSQEGGIGEQFF.

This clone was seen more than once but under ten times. CDR3 region: CASSLMGGGKNIQYF. CDR3 nucleotide sequence: TGTGCCAGCAGCTTAATGGGGGGAGGCAAAAACATTCAGTACTTC. This chain connects TRBV7-3 to TRBJ2-4; TRBD2 is a possible D gene (6 bases). Germline V gene data show CDR1 as SGHTA and CDR2 as FQGTGA. The V end lost 1 base, the J end lost 3 bases, and 10 bases lay between the germline ends. The CDR3 contains 15 residues. The variable domain in full, completed from reference TRBV7-3 and TRBJ2-4, reads GAGVSQTPSNKVTEKGKYVELRCDPISGHTALYWYRQSLGQGPEFLIYFQGTGAADDSGLPNDRFFAVRPEGSVSTLKIQRTERGDSAVYLCASSLMGGGKNIQYFGAGTRLSVL.

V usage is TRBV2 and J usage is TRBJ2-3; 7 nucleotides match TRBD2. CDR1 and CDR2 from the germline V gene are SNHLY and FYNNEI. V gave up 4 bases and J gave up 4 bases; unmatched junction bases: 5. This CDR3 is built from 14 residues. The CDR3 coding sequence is TGTGCCAGCAGTGCAGGACTAGTGGCAGATACGCAGTATTTT. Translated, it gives CASSAGLVADTQYF.

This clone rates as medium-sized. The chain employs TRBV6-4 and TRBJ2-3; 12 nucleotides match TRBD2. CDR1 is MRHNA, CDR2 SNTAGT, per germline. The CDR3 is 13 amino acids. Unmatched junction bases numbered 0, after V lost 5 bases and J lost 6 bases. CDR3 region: CASSTSGRDTQYF. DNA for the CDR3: TGTGCCAGCAGTACTAGCGGGAGGGATACGCAGTATTTT.

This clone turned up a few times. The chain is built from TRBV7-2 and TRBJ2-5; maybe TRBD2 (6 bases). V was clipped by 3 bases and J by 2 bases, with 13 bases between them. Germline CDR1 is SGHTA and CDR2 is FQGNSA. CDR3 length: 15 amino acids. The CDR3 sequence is CASSLGGGPQETQYF. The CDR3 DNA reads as TGTGCCAGCAGCTTGGGGGGAGGTCCGCAAGAGACCCAGTACTTC.

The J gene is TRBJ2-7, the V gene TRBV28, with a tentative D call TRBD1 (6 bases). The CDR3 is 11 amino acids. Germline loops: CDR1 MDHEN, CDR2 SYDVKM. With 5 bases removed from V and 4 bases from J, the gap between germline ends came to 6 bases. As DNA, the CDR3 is TGTGCCAGCAGTAGGGGGTACGAGCAGTACTTC. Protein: CASSRGYEQYF.

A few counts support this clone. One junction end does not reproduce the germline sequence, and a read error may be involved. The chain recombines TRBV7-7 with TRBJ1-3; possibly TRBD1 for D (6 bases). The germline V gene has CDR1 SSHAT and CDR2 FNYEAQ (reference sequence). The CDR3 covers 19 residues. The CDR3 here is CASSLAGEGGIHSGNTIYF. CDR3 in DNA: TGTGCTAGCAGCTTAGCCGGAGAGGGGGGGATTCACTCTGGAAACACCATATATTTT.

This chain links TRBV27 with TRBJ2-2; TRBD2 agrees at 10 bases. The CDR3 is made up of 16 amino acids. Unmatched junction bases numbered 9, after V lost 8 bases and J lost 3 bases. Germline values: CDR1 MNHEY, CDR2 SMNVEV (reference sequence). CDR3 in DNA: TGTGCCAGCCGGAGTAGCGGGAGGATTGACACCGGGGAGCTGTTTTTT. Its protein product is CASRSSGRIDTGELFF.

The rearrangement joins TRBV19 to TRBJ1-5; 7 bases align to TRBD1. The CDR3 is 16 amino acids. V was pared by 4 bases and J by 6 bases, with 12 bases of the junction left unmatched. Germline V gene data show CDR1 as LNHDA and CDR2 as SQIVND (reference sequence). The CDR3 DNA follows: TGTGCCAGTAGTAGGGGGACAGTAATTGATGGTCAGCCCCAGCATTTT. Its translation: CASSRGTVIDGQPQHF.

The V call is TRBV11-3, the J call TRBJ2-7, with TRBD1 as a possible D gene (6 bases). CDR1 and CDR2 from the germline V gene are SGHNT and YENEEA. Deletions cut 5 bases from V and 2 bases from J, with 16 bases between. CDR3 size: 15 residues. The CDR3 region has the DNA TGTGCCAGCAGCACACACAGGGATTCCGCCTACGAGCAGTACTTC. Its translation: CASSTHRDSAYEQYF.

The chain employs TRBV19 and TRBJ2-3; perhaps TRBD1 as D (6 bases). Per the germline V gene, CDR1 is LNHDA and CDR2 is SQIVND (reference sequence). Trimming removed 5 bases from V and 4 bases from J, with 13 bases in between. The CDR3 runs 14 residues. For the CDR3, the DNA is TGTGCCAGTAGTCCGAGACAGGCGGCAGATACGCAGTATTTT. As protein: CASSPRQAADTQYF.

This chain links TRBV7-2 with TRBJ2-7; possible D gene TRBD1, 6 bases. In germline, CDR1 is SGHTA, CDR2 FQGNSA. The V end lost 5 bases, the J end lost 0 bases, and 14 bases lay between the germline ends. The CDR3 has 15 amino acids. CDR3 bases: TGTGCCAGCAGCCTTAGTGGACAGAGCTCCTACGAGCAGTACTTC. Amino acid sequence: CASSLSGQSSYEQYF.

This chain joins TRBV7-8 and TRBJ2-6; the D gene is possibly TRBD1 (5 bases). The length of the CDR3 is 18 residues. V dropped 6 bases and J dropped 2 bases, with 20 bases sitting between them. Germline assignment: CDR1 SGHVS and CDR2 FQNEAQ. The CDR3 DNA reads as TGTGCCAGCAGGATAGTGGCACAGGTCATGACTGGGGCCAACGTCCTGACTTTC. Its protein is CASRIVAQVMTGANVLTF.

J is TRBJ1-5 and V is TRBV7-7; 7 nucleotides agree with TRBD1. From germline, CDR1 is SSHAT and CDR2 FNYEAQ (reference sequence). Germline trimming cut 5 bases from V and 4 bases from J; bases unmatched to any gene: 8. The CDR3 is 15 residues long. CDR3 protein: CASSDGQVENQPQHF. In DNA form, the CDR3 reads TGTGCCAGCAGCGACGGACAGGTGGAAAATCAGCCCCAGCATTTT.

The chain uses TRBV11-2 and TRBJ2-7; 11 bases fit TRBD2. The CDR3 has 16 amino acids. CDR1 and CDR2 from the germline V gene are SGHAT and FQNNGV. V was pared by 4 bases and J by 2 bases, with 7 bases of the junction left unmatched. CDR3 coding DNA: TGTGCCAGCAGCTACTCACTAGCGGGAGTACCCTACGAGCAGTACTTC. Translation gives CASSYSLAGVPYEQYF.

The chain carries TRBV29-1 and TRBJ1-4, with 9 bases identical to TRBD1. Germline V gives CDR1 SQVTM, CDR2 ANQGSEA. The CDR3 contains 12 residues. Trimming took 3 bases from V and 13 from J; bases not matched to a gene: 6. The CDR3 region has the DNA TGCAGCGTTGATACAGGGGGCGGGGGACTGTTTTTT. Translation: CSVDTGGGGLFF.

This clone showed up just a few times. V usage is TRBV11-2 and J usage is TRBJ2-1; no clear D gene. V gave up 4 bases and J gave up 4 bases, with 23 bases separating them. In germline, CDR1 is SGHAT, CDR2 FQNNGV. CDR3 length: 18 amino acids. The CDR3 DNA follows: TGTGCCAGCAGCTCAAACTACACGCGAGCTCTTGATTACAATGAGCAGTTCTTC. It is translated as CASSSNYTRALDYNEQFF. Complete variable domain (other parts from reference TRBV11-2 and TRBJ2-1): EAGVAQSPRYKIIEKRQSVAFWCNPISGHATLYWYQQILGQGPKLLIQFQNNGVVDDSQLPKDRFSAERLKGVDSTLKIQPAKLEDSAVYLCASSSNYTRALDYNEQFFGPGTRLTVL.

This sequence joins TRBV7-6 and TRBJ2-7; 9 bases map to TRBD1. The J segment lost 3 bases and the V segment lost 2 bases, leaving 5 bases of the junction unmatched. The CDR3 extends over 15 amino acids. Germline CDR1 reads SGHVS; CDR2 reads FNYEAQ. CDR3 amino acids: CASSLLQGAHYEQYF. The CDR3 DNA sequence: TGTGCCAGCAGCTTATTACAGGGGGCGCACTACGAGCAGTACTTC.

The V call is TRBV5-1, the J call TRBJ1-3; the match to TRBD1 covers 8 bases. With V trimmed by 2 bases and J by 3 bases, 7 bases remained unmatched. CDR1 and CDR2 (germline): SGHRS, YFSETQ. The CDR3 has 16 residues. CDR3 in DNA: TGCGCCAGCAGCTTCCAGGCAGGGGGCATTGGAAACACCATATATTTT. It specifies CASSFQAGGIGNTIYF.

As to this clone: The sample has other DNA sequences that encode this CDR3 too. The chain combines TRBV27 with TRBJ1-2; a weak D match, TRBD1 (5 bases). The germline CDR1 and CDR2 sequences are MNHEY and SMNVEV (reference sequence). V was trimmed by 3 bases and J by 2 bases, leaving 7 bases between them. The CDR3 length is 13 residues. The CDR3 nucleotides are TGTGCCAGCAGTTTGGGACTGAACTATGGCTACACCTTC. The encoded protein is CASSLGLNYGYTF.

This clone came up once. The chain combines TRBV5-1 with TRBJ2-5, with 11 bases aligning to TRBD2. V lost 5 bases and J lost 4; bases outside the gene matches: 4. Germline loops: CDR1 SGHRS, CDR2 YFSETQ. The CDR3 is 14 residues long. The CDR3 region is CASSLAGGRETQYF. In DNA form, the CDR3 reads TGCGCCAGCAGTTTAGCGGGGGGGCGAGAGACCCAGTACTTC.

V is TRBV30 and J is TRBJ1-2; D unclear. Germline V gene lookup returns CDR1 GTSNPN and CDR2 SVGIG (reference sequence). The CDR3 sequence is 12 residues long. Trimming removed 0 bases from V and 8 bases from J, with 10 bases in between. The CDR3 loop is CAWSVGGIGYTF. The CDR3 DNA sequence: TGTGCCTGGAGTGTAGGAGGGATCGGCTACACCTTC.

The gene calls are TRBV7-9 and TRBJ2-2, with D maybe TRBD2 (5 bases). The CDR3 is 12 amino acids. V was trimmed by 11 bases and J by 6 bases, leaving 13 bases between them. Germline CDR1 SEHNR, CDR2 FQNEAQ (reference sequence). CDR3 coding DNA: TGTGCCCCGGGGAGCAGCGCCGGGGAGCTGTTTTTT. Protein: CAPGSSAGELFF.

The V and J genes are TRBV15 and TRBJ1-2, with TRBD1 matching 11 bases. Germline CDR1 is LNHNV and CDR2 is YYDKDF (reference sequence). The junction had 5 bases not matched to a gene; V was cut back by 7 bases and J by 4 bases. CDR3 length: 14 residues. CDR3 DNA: TGTGCCACCACTCGGGACAGGGGGGTCTATGGCTACACCTTC. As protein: CATTRDRGVYGYTF.

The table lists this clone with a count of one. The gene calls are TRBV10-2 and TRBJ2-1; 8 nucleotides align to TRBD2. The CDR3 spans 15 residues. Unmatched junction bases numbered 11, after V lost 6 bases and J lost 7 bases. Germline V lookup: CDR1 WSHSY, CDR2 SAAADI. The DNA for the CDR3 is TGCGCCAGCAGACGAGGACTAGCTGCCGGTAATGAGCAGTTCTTC. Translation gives CASRRGLAAGNEQFF.

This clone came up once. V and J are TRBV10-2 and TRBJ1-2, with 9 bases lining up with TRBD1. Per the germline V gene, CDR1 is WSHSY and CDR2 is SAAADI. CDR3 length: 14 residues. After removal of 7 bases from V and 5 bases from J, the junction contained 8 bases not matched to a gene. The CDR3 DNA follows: TGCGCCAGCACCTCACAGGGGGCGAGGTATGGCTACACCTTC. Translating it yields CASTSQGARYGYTF.

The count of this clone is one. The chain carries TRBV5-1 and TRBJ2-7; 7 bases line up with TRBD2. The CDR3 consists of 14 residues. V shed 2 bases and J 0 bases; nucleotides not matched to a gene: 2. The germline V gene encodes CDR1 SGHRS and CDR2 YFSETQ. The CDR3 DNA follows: TGCGCCAGCAGCTTCGCTAGCGGCTCCTACGAGCAGTACTTC. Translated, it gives CASSFASGSYEQYF.

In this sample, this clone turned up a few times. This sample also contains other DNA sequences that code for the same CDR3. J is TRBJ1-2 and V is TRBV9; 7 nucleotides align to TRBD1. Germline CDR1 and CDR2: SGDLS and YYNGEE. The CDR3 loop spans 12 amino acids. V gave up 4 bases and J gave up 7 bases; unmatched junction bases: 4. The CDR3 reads CASSPTGVGYTF. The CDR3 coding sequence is TGTGCCAGCAGCCCAACAGGGGTTGGCTACACCTTC. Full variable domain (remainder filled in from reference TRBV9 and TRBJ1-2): DSGVTQTPKHLITATGQRVTLRCSPRSGDLSVYWYQQSLDQGLQFLIQYYNGEERAKGNILERFSAQQFPDLHSELNLSSLELGDSALYFCASSPTGVGYTFGSGTRLTVV.